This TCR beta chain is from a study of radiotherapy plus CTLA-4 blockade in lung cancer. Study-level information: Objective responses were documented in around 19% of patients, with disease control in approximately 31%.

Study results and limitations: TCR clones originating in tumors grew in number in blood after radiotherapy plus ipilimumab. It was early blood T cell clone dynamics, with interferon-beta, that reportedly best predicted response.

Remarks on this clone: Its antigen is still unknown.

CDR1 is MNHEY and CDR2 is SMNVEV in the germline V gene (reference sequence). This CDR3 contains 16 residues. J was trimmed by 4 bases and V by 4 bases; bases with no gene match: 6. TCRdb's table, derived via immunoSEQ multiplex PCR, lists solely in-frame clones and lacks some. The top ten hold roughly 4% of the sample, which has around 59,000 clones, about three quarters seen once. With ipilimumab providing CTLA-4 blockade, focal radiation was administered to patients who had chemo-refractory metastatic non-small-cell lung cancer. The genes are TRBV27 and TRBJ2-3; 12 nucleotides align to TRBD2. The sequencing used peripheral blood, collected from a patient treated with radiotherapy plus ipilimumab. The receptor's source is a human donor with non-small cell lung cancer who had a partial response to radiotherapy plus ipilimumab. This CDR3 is CASSSLLAGGPDTQYF. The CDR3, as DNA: TGTGCCAGCAGTTCCCTACTAGCGGGGGGACCAGATACGCAGTATTTT.